A single sample gave rise to the 2 T cell receptor beta chains below, sequenced in a study of T cells in localized non-small cell lung cancer. Repertoires were generated with immunoSEQ multiplex PCR, while TCRdb's copy carries only in-frame clones and drops some. This table has tens of thousands of clones, 70% to 90% appearing once. Specimen: peripheral blood, collected before any cancer treatment. These receptors came from a woman between 35 and 75 years old with stage I lung adenocarcinoma.

V gene TRBV30 combines with J gene TRBJ2-3; TRBD2 matches 9 bases. Germline V CDR1 and CDR2: GTSNPN, SVGIG (reference sequence). The junction had 4 bases not matched to a gene; V was cut back by 1 base and J by 2 bases. This CDR3 region has 15 residues. CDR3 nucleotide sequence: TGTGCCTGGAGTGCCCTAGCGGGGAACACAGATACGCAGTATTTT. This gives the protein CAWSALAGNTDTQYF.

CDR3 coding DNA: TGTGCCAGCAAGGAAGCATATAGCAATCAGCCCCAGCATTTT. Encoded protein: CASKEAYSNQPQHF. The gene calls are TRBV2 and TRBJ1-5; no definite D call. Germline V gene sequence: CDR1 SNHLY, CDR2 FYNNEI. The CDR3 contains 14 residues. The V and J ends lost 7 bases and 0 bases respectively, with 10 bases between them.